This T cell receptor (delta chain) derives from a study of gamma-delta T cells after stem cell transplantation (dated by TCRdb to 2015 to 2016). The CDR3 spans 17 residues, from the cysteine through the phenylalanine. The entry retains the CDR3 DNA only, 51 bases that are in frame from base 1. From the germline V gene, CDR1 is TSWWSYY and CDR2 is QGS. Trimming removed 4 bases from V and 5 bases from J, leaving 23 bases between the germline ends. Judged by its sample share, this clone qualifies as medium-sized (0.01 to 0.1%). No antigen is known for it. No per-base quality is available; no much larger clone lies one base away. Library creation used RT-PCR. Reads for this sample came from an Illumina MiSeq. Via CATT, TCRdb reprocessed the public reads, and rows with identical DNA were then joined. The sample data list about 1,500 delta-chain clones, and about 4.4% of these were observed just once. Together, the top ten hold roughly two fifths of the sample.

The chain is encoded by TRDV1 joined to TRDJ1, with the D segment possibly TRDD2 or TRDD3, each aligning over 7 bases. The sequenced sample consisted of gamma-delta T cells. The clonotype was recovered from a human donor. It is not recorded whose cells these are; they may come from a transplant donor. This receptor carries the CDR3 CALGGQFLLLLGDKLIF. The sequence in DNA is TGTGCTCTTGGGGGGCAATTCCTACTCTTACTGGGGGATAAACTCATCTTT.